The 19 T cell receptor beta chains below all came from one sample that was sequenced in a study of shared clonotypes between healthy human individuals. Generated by immunoSEQ multiplex PCR, the TCRdb table keeps only in-frame clones and is missing some. The sample consists of over a million clones, about four fifths of them appearing once. The sample consisted of memory CD4+ T cells from PBMCs. Subset defined: CD45RA-negative fraction. Receptor source: a man between 18 and 29 years old in good health. Some clones in this sample may be carry-over from other donors' samples.

The V gene is TRBV11-2, the J gene TRBJ2-1; no reliable D call. The length of the CDR3 is 14 residues. Trimming shortened V by 2 bases and J by 8 bases, and 13 bases separated the two germline ends. In germline, CDR1 is SGHAT, CDR2 FQNNGV. CDR3 sequence (DNA): TGTGCCAGCAGCTTAAGTGTAGGACCGGATGAGCAGTTCTTC. Its protein product is CASSLSVGPDEQFF.

This chain uses TRBV25-1 with TRBJ1-1, with TRBD1 matching over 7 bases. Germline V gene lookup returns CDR1 MGHDK and CDR2 SYGVNS. The CDR3 loop spans 15 amino acids. After removal of 5 bases from V and 3 bases from J, the junction contained 9 bases not matched to a gene. The chain's CDR3 is CASSLQGSIDTEAFF. CDR3 nucleotides: TGTGCCAGCAGTCTACAGGGGTCTATCGACACTGAAGCTTTCTTT.

This CDR3 is CASSLRGGRVNNEQFF. The CDR3 DNA follows: TGTGCCAGCAGCCTCCGGGGCGGGAGGGTAAACAATGAGCAGTTCTTC. The chain employs TRBV11-3 and TRBJ2-1; 9 positions match TRBD2. Germline V gene lookup returns CDR1 SGHNT and CDR2 YENEEA. This CDR3 has 16 residues. The V and J ends lost 5 bases and 5 bases, in that order; junction bases with no gene match: 10.

About this clone: At the DNA level, this CDR3 is encoded by other sequences in the same sample as well. The chain combines TRBV5-6 with TRBJ2-3, with D unclear. The CDR3 runs to 13 residues. V was clipped by 3 bases and J by 2 bases, with 7 bases between them. Germline CDR1 and CDR2: SGHDT and YYEEEE. The CDR3: CASSSQTTDTQYF. The CDR3 coding sequence is TGTGCCAGCAGCTCACAAACCACAGATACGCAGTATTTT.

The chain couples TRBV20-1 to TRBJ1-1; D gene unclear. Germline values: CDR1 DFQATT, CDR2 SNEGSKA (reference sequence). The CDR3 runs 10 residues. V dropped 5 bases and J dropped 8 bases, with 9 bases sitting between them. The CDR3 DNA reads as TGCAGTGCTGCCGGAAGAGAAGCTTTCTTT. It codes for CSAAGREAFF.

Worth noting for this clone: At one end, the junction sequence differs from germline, possibly due to a read error. The J gene is TRBJ2-7, the V gene TRBV7-9; TRBD2 agrees at 13 bases. CDR3 length: 13 amino acids. Germline CDR1 and CDR2: SEHNR and FQNEAQ (reference sequence). The CDR3: CASSPTSGRTQSF. CDR3 in DNA: TGTGCCAGCAGTCCGACTAGCGGGAGGACCCAGTCCTTC.

The rearrangement uses TRBV28 and TRBJ2-7, with D unclear. CDR1 is MDHEN and CDR2 is SYDVKM in the germline V gene. Trimming removed 4 bases from V and 3 bases from J, with 16 bases in between. There are 15 residues in the CDR3. CDR3 amino acids: CASSSGLLGFYEQYF. CDR3 DNA: TGTGCCAGCAGTTCGGGCCTTTTAGGGTTCTACGAGCAGTACTTC.

This chain links TRBV7-2 with TRBJ2-2; the D gene is possibly TRBD2 (6 bases). The germline V and J ends were trimmed by 3 bases and 2 bases, with 10 bases remaining between them. CDR3 length: 15 amino acids. Germline-derived CDR1 and CDR2 are SGHTA and FQGNSA. Here the CDR3 DNA reads TGTGCCAGCAGCTTCATTAGCGGTAACACCGGGGAGCTGTTTTTT. Translated: CASSFISGNTGELFF.

This chain links TRBV28 with TRBJ1-5; D possibly corresponds to TRBD1 (6 bases). Looked up from germline, CDR1 is MDHEN and CDR2 is SYDVKM. This CDR3 comprises 15 residues. V was clipped by 1 base and J by 5 bases, with 12 bases between them. The CDR3 DNA follows: TGTGCCAGCAGTTTATTCGGACAGACCCATCAGCCCCAGCATTTT. It specifies CASSLFGQTHQPQHF.

The rearrangement joins TRBV6-1 to TRBJ1-5; weak D call: TRBD1 (6 bases). Germline CDR1 and CDR2: MNHNS and SASEGT. This CDR3 is 16 amino acids long. V lost 3 bases and J 3 bases, leaving 15 bases between the germline ends. CDR3 bases: TGTGCCAGCAGTGATTGGGGGGCAGGGCCCAATCAGCCCCAGCATTTT. Encoded protein: CASSDWGAGPNQPQHF.

The CDR3 DNA is TGCGCCAGCAGCCCCCTCCTTACGCATGACAGAGGTCACGAAAAACTGTTTTTT. Residues: CASSPLLTHDRGHEKLFF. The V call is TRBV5-1, the J call TRBJ1-4, with D possibly being TRBD1 (5 bases). The germline V gene encodes CDR1 SGHRS and CDR2 YFSETQ. CDR3 size: 18 residues. The V end lost 4 bases, the J end lost 8 bases, and 27 bases lay between the germline ends.

This clone came up once. The chain couples TRBV6-6 to TRBJ1-2; a weak D match, TRBD1 (6 bases). V was clipped by 4 bases and J by 5 bases, with 14 bases between them. This CDR3 is 14 amino acids long. In germline, CDR1 is MNHNY, CDR2 SVGAGI (reference sequence). As DNA, the CDR3 is TGTGCCAGCAGTTCATCCGCAGGGGTTTATGGCTACACCTTC. Amino acids: CASSSSAGVYGYTF.

On this clone itself: The same CDR3 also results from other DNA sequences found in this sample. The CDR3 region is CASSPPSAYEQYF. As DNA, the CDR3 is TGTGCCAGCTCACCACCCTCCGCCTACGAGCAGTACTTC. The chain is built from TRBV18 and TRBJ2-7; D gene ambiguous. Trimming took 0 bases from V and 2 from J, leaving 5 bases between them. The CDR3 loop spans 13 amino acids. Germline V gene lookup returns CDR1 KGHSH and CDR2 LQKENI.

The gene calls are TRBV18 and TRBJ1-2, with D possibly matching TRBD1 (6 bases). The length of the CDR3 is 15 residues. V was cut by 3 bases and J by 1 base, with 12 bases left in between. Germline-derived CDR1 and CDR2 are KGHSH and LQKENI. The CDR3: CASSPEDSGNYGYTF. The CDR3 DNA sequence: TGTGCCAGCTCACCTGAGGACAGTGGTAACTATGGCTACACCTTC.

The rearrangement uses TRBV7-3 and TRBJ2-2, with D uncertain. The V end was cut by 1 base, the J end by 4 bases, with 10 bases between. The CDR3 runs 15 residues. Per the germline V gene, CDR1 is SGHTA and CDR2 is FQGTGA. The CDR3 is CASSLNPRPTGELFF. CDR3 in DNA: TGTGCCAGCAGCTTAAACCCCCGTCCCACCGGGGAGCTGTTTTTT.

CDR3 in amino acids: CASSSGTSGRGDEQYF. CDR3 sequence (DNA): TGTGCCAGCAGTTCCGGGACTAGCGGGAGGGGGGACGAGCAGTACTTC. This chain connects TRBV6-6 to TRBJ2-7, with 16 bases identical to TRBD2. The CDR3 consists of 16 residues. Germline values: CDR1 MNHNY, CDR2 SVGAGI (reference sequence). With 4 bases clipped from V and 5 bases from J, the junction kept 5 bases outside the gene matches.

About this clone: A much larger clone lies one base from this, so it may be a read error. This rearrangement joins TRBV5-6 to TRBJ2-5; D call uncertain. The CDR3 totals 11 residues. The ends were cut back, 4 bases at V and 2 bases at J, with 3 bases in the middle. Germline V gives CDR1 SGHDT, CDR2 YYEEEE. CDR3 DNA: TGTGCCAGCAGCGAACAAGAGACCCAGTACTTC. Protein: CASSEQETQYF.

The chain couples TRBV27 to TRBJ2-7; tentatively, D is TRBD2 (5 bases). CDR1 MNHEY and CDR2 SMNVEV come from the germline V gene (reference sequence). The V end was cut by 10 bases, the J end by 3 bases, with 25 bases between. The CDR3 extends over 16 amino acids. This CDR3 is CATSSAGVSGGYEQYF. DNA of the CDR3: TGTGCCACCTCGTCCGCCGGGGTCAGTGGTGGCTACGAGCAGTACTTC.

The chain links TRBV4-3 to TRBJ2-3, with TRBD2 matching over 8 bases. The germline V gene has CDR1 LGHNA and CDR2 YSLEER. The CDR3 loop spans 17 amino acids. Trimming cost V 0 bases and J 1 base; bases outside gene matches: 6. The CDR3 sequence: CASSQDRGGLGTDTQYF. CDR3 DNA sequence: TGCGCCAGCAGCCAAGATCGGGGGGGATTGGGCACAGATACGCAGTATTTT.